What follows is one TCR beta chain and its context. In the authors' workflow: Using reference gene primer amplification, nucleated cell counts were estimated. TCRdb's copy holds only in-frame clones and misses some; the assay was immunoSEQ multiplex PCR. The DNA gave D and trimming, while V, J and clone size come from that table. The sample shows approximately 270,000 clones, approximately 90% of them seen only once. This sample is part of a study of blood T cell repertoires in COVID-19. The receptor was derived from a man aged 40-55 years who had been exposed to COVID-19. The specimen sequenced was PBMCs or T cells enriched from blood (not recorded which).

The CDR3 spells CASSQAYRGRNTEAFF. CDR3 sequence (DNA): TGTGCCAGCAGCCAAGCCTACAGGGGGAGGAATACTGAAGCTTTCTTT. The chain combines TRBV14 with TRBJ1-1; 8 positions agree with TRBD1. Trimming took 1 base from V and 5 from J; bases not matched to a gene: 9. The germline V gene encodes CDR1 SGHDN and CDR2 FVKESK. The CDR3 sequence is 16 residues long.